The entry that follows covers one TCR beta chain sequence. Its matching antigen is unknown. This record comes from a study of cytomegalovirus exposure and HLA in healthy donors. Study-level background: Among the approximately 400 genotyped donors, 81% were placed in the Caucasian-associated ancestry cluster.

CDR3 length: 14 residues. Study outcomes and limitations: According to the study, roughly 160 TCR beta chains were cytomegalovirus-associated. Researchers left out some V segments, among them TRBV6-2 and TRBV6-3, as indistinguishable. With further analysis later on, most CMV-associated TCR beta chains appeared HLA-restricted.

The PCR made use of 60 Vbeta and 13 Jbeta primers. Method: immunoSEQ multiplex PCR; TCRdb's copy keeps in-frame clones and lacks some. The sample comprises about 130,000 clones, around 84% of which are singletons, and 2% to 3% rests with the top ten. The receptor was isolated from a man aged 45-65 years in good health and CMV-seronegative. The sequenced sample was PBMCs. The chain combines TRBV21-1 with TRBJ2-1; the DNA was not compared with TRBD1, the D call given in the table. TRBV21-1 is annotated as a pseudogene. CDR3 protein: CASLVQGLNSEQFF. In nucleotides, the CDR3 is TGTGCCAGCCTTGTGCAGGGCCTTAACAGTGAGCAGTTCTTC.